The rows below give T cell receptor beta chains drawn from one sample of a study of radiation and T cells in renal cell carcinoma. Profiling relied on immunoSEQ multiplex PCR, and the TCRdb table lists in-frame clones only, not all of them. The table records about 59,000 clones, approximately 84% of them present only once. Sequenced here: blood, sampled from a patient whose treatment included radiotherapy and nephrectomy. The receptors originated from a man aged 55 to 69 with renal cell carcinoma. CDR3s include the opening cysteine and the closing phenylalanine or tryptophan. The D gene is left open where the match is weak. Only part of the rows carry a size: once, few, many, or a class if the clone is expanded.

>-|-|TRBJ2-1|TRBV30
TGTGCCTGGAGTGTAGGCAGGGGGGCCCAGGATGAGCAGTTCTTC
CAWSVGRGAQDEQFF
>-|-|TRBJ2-5|TRBV9
TGTGCCAGCAGCGCTCGGTGGGAACCGGGGGAGACCCAGTACTTC
CASSARWEPGETQYF
>-|TRBD1|TRBJ2-2|TRBV2
TGTGCCAGCAAGGGCGGGGACAGGGGGAGGACCGGGGAGCTGTTTTTT
CASKGGDRGRTGELFF
>-|-|TRBJ2-5|TRBV2
TGTGCCAGCAGTGGTCGGCAGGGTGGTGTCCAAGAGACCCAGTACTTC
CASSGRQGGVQETQYF
>-|-|TRBJ2-7|TRBV5-6
TGTGCCAGCAGCTGGACCGGCTCCTACGAGCAGTACTTC
CASSWTGSYEQYF
>few|-|TRBJ1-2|TRBV4-3
TGCGCCAGCAGCCAAGATTCGGCGGGGGGCAATAACTATGGCTACACCTTC
CASSQDSAGGNNYGYTF
>-|-|TRBJ2-1|TRBV29-1
TGCAGCGCCACGCCGGCGAGGGAGCAGTTCTTC
CSATPAREQFF
>-|TRBD1|TRBJ1-5|TRBV5-5
TGTGCCAGCAGCTTGGATTGGACAGGGGCTAATCAGCCCCAGCATTTT
CASSLDWTGANQPQHF
>-|-|TRBJ1-1|TRBV12-5
TGTGCTAGTGGCCCAGGGTCAAACACTGAAGCTTTCTTT
CASGPGSNTEAFF
>-|-|TRBJ1-2|TRBV10-3
TGTGCCATCAGTGACTGGTTGGATGGCTACACCTTC
CAISDWLDGYTF
>-|-|TRBJ1-2|TRBV9
TGTGCCAGCAGCGTTGACAAAAACTATGGCTACACCTTC
CASSVDKNYGYTF
>-|-|TRBJ2-1|TRBV7-2
TGTGCCAGCAGCTTAGTCGGTAATCGCAATGAGCAGTTCTTC
CASSLVGNRNEQFF
>-|-|TRBJ2-2|TRBV6-6
TGTGCCAGCAGCCAACGATCCCTCGGATCCGGGGAGCTGTTTTTT
CASSQRSLGSGELFF
>few|TRBD1|TRBJ1-1|TRBV5-4
TGTGCCAGCAGCTACCGACAGGGCGTCTTGGCGAACACTGAAGCTTTCTTT
CASSYRQGVLANTEAFF
>once|-|TRBJ2-1|TRBV29-1
TGCAGCGTTGAAAATTACAATGAGCAGTTCTTC
CSVENYNEQFF
>-|-|TRBJ2-1|TRBV25-1
TGTGCCAGCAGTGAAAACTACAATGAGCAGTTCTTC
CASSENYNEQFF
>-|TRBD1|TRBJ1-6|TRBV5-1
TGCGCCAGCAGCGGCGGACAGGGGAATTCACCCCTCCACTTT
CASSGGQGNSPLHF
>-|-|TRBJ2-2|TRBV14
TGTGCCAGCAGCCAATTTGAAATCTCGACGAACACCGGGGAGCTGTTTTTT
CASSQFEISTNTGELFF
>few|TRBD2|TRBJ2-1|TRBV2
TGTGCCAGCAGCGATCGACTAGCGGGAGGTTGGGGTGAGCAGTTCTTC
CASSDRLAGGWGEQFF
>-|-|TRBJ2-1|TRBV7-2
TGTGCCAGCAGCTTAGATGACAGTCTACCGGGCAATGAGCAGTTCTTC
CASSLDDSLPGNEQFF
>-|-|TRBJ1-1|TRBV7-8
TGTGCCAGCAGCTCGACAGAGAACACTGAAGCTTTCTTT
CASSSTENTEAFF
>-|-|TRBJ2-1|TRBV9
TGTGCCAGCAGCGTCCCTGGGGGTAGCAATGAGCAGTTCTTC
CASSVPGGSNEQFF
>-|-|TRBJ2-3|TRBV7-2
TGTGCCAGCAGCTTAGGGGTTAGCGGAGGCACAGATACGCAGTATTTT
CASSLGVSGGTDTQYF
>once|-|TRBJ1-3|TRBV7-6
TGTGCCAGCAGCTTTGAAGAGGGTGGAAACACCATATATTTT
CASSFEEGGNTIYF
>-|TRBD1|TRBJ1-3|TRBV6-1
TGTGCCAGCAGTGAGACAGGGACGGGAAACACCATATATTTT
CASSETGTGNTIYF
>-|-|TRBJ1-5|TRBV10-2
TGCGCCAGCACGGACACCCGGGGGAATCAGCCCCAGCATTTT
CASTDTRGNQPQHF